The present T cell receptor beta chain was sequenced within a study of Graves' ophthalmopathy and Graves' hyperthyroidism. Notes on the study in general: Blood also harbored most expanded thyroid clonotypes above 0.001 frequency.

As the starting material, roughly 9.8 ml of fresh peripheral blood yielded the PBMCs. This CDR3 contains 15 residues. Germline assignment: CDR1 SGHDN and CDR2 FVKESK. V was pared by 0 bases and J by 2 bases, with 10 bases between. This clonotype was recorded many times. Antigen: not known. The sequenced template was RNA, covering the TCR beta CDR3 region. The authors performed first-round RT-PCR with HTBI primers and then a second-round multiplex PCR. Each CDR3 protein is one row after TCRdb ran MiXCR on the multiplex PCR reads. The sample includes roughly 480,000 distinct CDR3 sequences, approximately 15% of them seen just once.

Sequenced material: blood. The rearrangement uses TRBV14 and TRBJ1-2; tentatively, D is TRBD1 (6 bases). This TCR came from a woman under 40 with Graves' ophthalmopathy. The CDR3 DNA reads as TGTGCCAGCAGCCAAGATGGGACAACAAACTATGGCTACACCTTC. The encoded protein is CASSQDGTTNYGYTF.